This TCR beta chain was found in a study of regulatory T cells in long-lasting Graves disease. In the study overall: Under 3 months of antithyroid drugs had been taken by newly diagnosed Graves' patients.

TCR beta libraries were built with iRepertoire HTBI primers and Arm-PCR of CDR3 regions. Via MiXCR, TCRdb re-called the multiplex PCR reads, giving one row per CDR3 protein. The data contain a few hundred thousand distinct CDR3 sequences, around 18% of them singletons. The CDR3 totals 15 residues. V was cut by 4 bases and J by 0 bases, with 11 bases left in between. Germline loops: CDR1 SGHRS, CDR2 YFSETQ. A note on this clonotype: With a much larger clone just one base away, this may be a read error.

Time point meaning: newly diagnosed GD, antithyroid drugs for less than 3 months. PBMC RNA served as the TCR library source. The sequencing used peripheral blood mononuclear cells (PBMCs), collected at new diagnosis, from a patient treated with antithyroid drugs. The V and J genes are TRBV5-1 and TRBJ1-3; D is undetermined. The clonotype originates from a female donor with Graves disease. As DNA, the CDR3 is TGCGCCAGCAGCCGAGGCGGCAACTCTGGAAACACCATATATTTT. Its translation is CASSRGGNSGNTIYF.